A single sample is the source of the 24 T cell receptor beta chains below, sequenced in a study of long-term antiretroviral therapy in people with HIV. Run at survey level, the immunoSEQ assay was version v3.0. The method was immunoSEQ multiplex PCR; TCRdb's version includes in-frame clones alone and lacks a portion of them. The sample includes fewer than 45,000 clones, about 95% of them seen just once. Sequencing used unsorted PBMCs, obtained 3.7 years after starting antiretroviral therapy. The receptor source for this set is a woman between 50 and 59 years old with HIV.

The chain recombines TRBV6-1 with TRBJ2-7; D gene unclear. This CDR3 is 12 amino acids long. Trimming removed 8 bases from V and 0 bases from J, with 8 bases in between. Looked up from germline, CDR1 is MNHNS and CDR2 is SASEGT. CDR3 residues: CASGESSYEQYF. The CDR3, as DNA: TGTGCCAGCGGAGAAAGCTCCTACGAGCAGTACTTC.

V is TRBV4-3 and J is TRBJ2-1, with D perhaps being TRBD1 or TRBD2 (6 bases each). The V and J ends lost 0 bases and 2 bases respectively, with 17 bases between them. CDR3 length equals 18 residues. The germline V gene encodes CDR1 LGHNA and CDR2 YSLEER. In DNA, the CDR3 is TGCGCCAGCAGCCAAGACTGGGGGGACATGCGGACCTACAATGAGCAGTTCTTC. Protein: CASSQDWGDMRTYNEQFF.

The rearrangement uses TRBV30 and TRBJ2-5; TRBD1 is a possible D gene (6 bases). CDR1 and CDR2 (germline): GTSNPN, SVGIG (reference sequence). The CDR3 covers 15 residues. V gave up 2 bases and J gave up 4 bases, with 17 bases separating them. CDR3 protein: CAWSQDSVGPETQYF. In nucleotides, the CDR3 is TGTGCCTGGAGTCAGGACAGCGTCGGCCCAGAGACCCAGTACTTC.

The V gene is TRBV7-6, the J gene TRBJ1-3, with D perhaps TRBD1 (5 bases). The CDR3 is 14 residues long. In germline, CDR1 is SGHVS, CDR2 FNYEAQ. Trimming stripped 5 bases from V and 2 bases from J, with 10 bases between. The CDR3 nucleotides read TGTGCCAGCAGCCCCCGAGGGGCTGGAAACACCATATATTTT. It encodes CASSPRGAGNTIYF.

V and J are TRBV5-1 and TRBJ2-3; D is ambiguous. The CDR3 has 13 residues. Trimming pared 5 bases from V and 0 bases from J, leaving 7 bases between. CDR1 and CDR2 from the germline V gene are SGHRS and YFSETQ. In DNA, the CDR3 is TGCGCCAGCAGATCCGGCAGCACAGATACGCAGTATTTT. Its translation: CASRSGSTDTQYF.

The rearrangement uses TRBV19 and TRBJ1-6; the match to TRBD1 covers 7 bases. The CDR3 is made up of 15 amino acids. The V and J ends lost 7 bases and 7 bases, in that order; junction bases with no gene match: 10. Germline lookup yields CDR1 LNHDA and CDR2 SQIVND (reference sequence). The CDR3 protein is CASTTLGDSNSPLHF. For the CDR3, the DNA is TGTGCCAGTACAACACTCGGGGACAGCAATTCACCCCTCCACTTT.

The chain joins TRBV19 to TRBJ1-2, with TRBD1 matching over 7 bases. CDR3 size: 14 residues. Losses at the gene ends were 3 bases for V and 4 bases for J; bases not matched to a gene: 5. CDR1 LNHDA and CDR2 SQIVND come from the germline V gene (reference sequence). The CDR3 protein is CASSIQAGGYGYTF. The CDR3 DNA is TGTGCCAGTAGTATCCAGGCAGGGGGCTATGGCTACACCTTC. The variable domain in full, completed from reference TRBV19 and TRBJ1-2, reads DGGITQSPKYLFRKEGQNVTLSCEQNLNHDAMYWYRQDPGQGLRLIYYSQIVNDFQKGDIAEGYSVSREKKESFPLTVTSAQKNPTAFYLCASSIQAGGYGYTFGSGTRLTVV.

This chain uses TRBV7-8 with TRBJ2-3; TRBD2 might be the D (5 bases). The V gene's germline CDR1 is SGHVS and CDR2 FQNEAQ. The CDR3 spans 13 residues. Trimming removed 1 base at V and 6 bases at J, with 8 bases between. CDR3 in amino acids: CASSLEEVDTQYF. CDR3 coding DNA: TGTGCCAGCAGCTTAGAGGAGGTCGATACGCAGTATTTT. The variable domain in full, with the rest retrieved from reference TRBV7-8 and TRBJ2-3, is GAGVSQSPRYKVAKRGQDVALRCDPISGHVSLFWYQQALGQGPEFLTYFQNEAQLDKSGLPSDRFFAERPEGSVSTLKIQRTQQEDSAVYLCASSLEEVDTQYFGPGTRLTVL.

This rearrangement joins TRBV6-5 to TRBJ2-3; a weak D match, TRBD1 (5 bases). The germline gives CDR1 MNHEY, CDR2 SVGAGI. Between the trimmed V and J ends, which lost 7 bases and 0 bases, there was a span of 14 bases. CDR3 length: 15 residues. Here the CDR3 DNA reads TGTGCCAGCACCGACAGACCCCGAAGCACAGATACGCAGTATTTT. This translates into CASTDRPRSTDTQYF.

This clone was seen just once. The chain uses TRBV7-2 and TRBJ2-1, with D possibly matching TRBD2 (6 bases). CDR1 SGHTA and CDR2 FQGNSA come from the germline V gene. Trimming removed 1 base at V and 4 bases at J, with 11 bases between. The CDR3 is 15 amino acids. CDR3 protein: CASSLVGGPYNEQFF. CDR3 sequence (DNA): TGTGCCAGCAGCTTAGTCGGGGGTCCTTACAATGAGCAGTTCTTC.

This chain uses TRBV7-9 with TRBJ2-1; TRBD1 matches at 10 bases. Germline lookup yields CDR1 SEHNR and CDR2 FQNEAQ (reference sequence). V lost 5 bases and J lost 8; bases outside the gene matches: 6. The length of the CDR3 is 14 residues. In nucleotides, the CDR3 is TGTGCCAGCAGCATCGGGACAGGGGACGATGAGCAGTTCTTC. Amino acid sequence: CASSIGTGDDEQFF.

The genes are TRBV4-1 and TRBJ2-2, with D possibly TRBD1 on 5 matching bases. Deletions cut 2 bases from V and 4 bases from J, with 11 bases between. The CDR3 covers 15 residues. Germline assignment: CDR1 MGHRA and CDR2 YSYEKL. CDR3 protein: CASSQRGPGTGELFF. CDR3 in DNA: TGCGCCAGCAGCCAAAGGGGCCCCGGCACCGGGGAGCTGTTTTTT.

The V call is TRBV2, the J call TRBJ2-7, with 9 bases matching TRBD1. The V gene end was trimmed by 6 bases and the J gene end by 2 bases; junction bases not matched to a gene: 2. CDR1 and CDR2 from the germline V gene are SNHLY and FYNNEI. The length of the CDR3 is 13 residues. CDR3 sequence: CASSGQGPYEQYF. The CDR3 coding sequence is TGTGCCAGCAGCGGACAGGGGCCCTACGAGCAGTACTTC.

This clone was counted once. This chain uses TRBV9 with TRBJ1-3; 10 bases align to TRBD1. V lost 4 bases and J lost 2; bases outside the gene matches: 3. Germline CDR1 and CDR2: SGDLS and YYNGEE. The CDR3 runs 15 residues. The chain's CDR3 is CASSTDRGPGNTIYF. The CDR3 nucleotides read TGTGCCAGCAGCACCGACAGGGGGCCTGGAAACACCATATATTTT. Full variable domain (missing parts from reference TRBV9 and TRBJ1-3): DSGVTQTPKHLITATGQRVTLRCSPRSGDLSVYWYQQSLDQGLQFLIQYYNGEERAKGNILERFSAQQFPDLHSELNLSSLELGDSALYFCASSTDRGPGNTIYFGEGSWLTVV.

This clone was counted a few times. The rearrangement links TRBV27 to TRBJ2-3; the match to TRBD2 covers 7 bases. Germline loops: CDR1 MNHEY, CDR2 SMNVEV (reference sequence). The CDR3 spans 15 residues. With V trimmed by 5 bases and J by 1 base, 6 bases remained unmatched. DNA for the CDR3: TGTGCCAGCAGTCCCCGGGGAGGGGGCACAGATACGCAGTATTTT. Translated: CASSPRGGGTDTQYF.

This clone was seen more than once but under ten times. The V and J genes are TRBV6-5 and TRBJ1-6, with no clear D. The germline V and J ends were trimmed by 2 bases and 7 bases, with 12 bases remaining between them. CDR3 size: 15 residues. CDR1 and CDR2 (germline): MNHEY, SVGAGI. The CDR3 region has the DNA TGTGCCAGCAGTTACGGGCAGTACCCCAATTCACCCCTCCACTTT. Translated, it gives CASSYGQYPNSPLHF.

This clone was seen once. The chain couples TRBV6-6 to TRBJ1-5; perhaps TRBD1 as D (6 bases). The germline CDR1 and CDR2 sequences are MNHNY and SVGAGI (reference sequence). The CDR3 length is 14 residues. Trimming cost V 5 bases and J 3 bases, with 11 bases left between them. CDR3 bases: TGTGCCAGCAGTGTTGGACAGCCCAATCAGCCCCAGCATTTT. Encoded protein: CASSVGQPNQPQHF.

In nucleotides, the CDR3 is TGTGCCAGCAGCTTAAGTCACTATAGCAATCAGCCCCAGCATTTT. This sequence encodes CASSLSHYSNQPQHF. The genes are TRBV11-2 and TRBJ1-5; D uncertain. The germline CDR1 and CDR2 sequences are SGHAT and FQNNGV. Between the trimmed V and J ends, which lost 2 bases and 0 bases, there was a span of 8 bases. This CDR3 is built from 15 residues.

The chain combines TRBV7-6 with TRBJ1-1; D unresolved. Trimming took 3 bases from V and 0 from J, leaving 5 bases between them. In germline, CDR1 is SGHVS, CDR2 FNYEAQ. This CDR3 has 13 residues. CDR3 nucleotide sequence: TGTGCCAGCAGCTTCCAGTTGAACACTGAAGCTTTCTTT. Translated: CASSFQLNTEAFF.

The chain carries TRBV10-3 and TRBJ1-2; no definite D call. Deletions cut 2 bases from V and 3 bases from J, with 10 bases between. Germline CDR1 reads ENHRY; CDR2 reads SYGVKD. CDR3 length: 14 residues. The CDR3 DNA follows: TGTGCCATCAGTGAGCCGACTAGGGACTATGGCTACACCTTC. It yields the protein CAISEPTRDYGYTF.

The count of this clone is one. The rearrangement joins TRBV10-3 to TRBJ1-1; no clear D gene. The CDR3 consists of 14 residues. V was pared by 8 bases and J by 0 bases, with 13 bases between. Germline V gives CDR1 ENHRY, CDR2 SYGVKD. CDR3 amino acids: CAIRGGVLNTEAFF. The CDR3 DNA is TGTGCCATCCGCGGCGGGGTGCTGAACACTGAAGCTTTCTTT.

The V and J genes are TRBV7-3 and TRBJ2-3, with D perhaps matching TRBD1 (6 bases). Germline values: CDR1 SGHTA, CDR2 FQGTGA. The CDR3 totals 13 residues. V dropped 5 bases and J dropped 3 bases, with 9 bases sitting between them. The chain's CDR3 is CASSIGQTDTQYF. CDR3 sequence (DNA): TGTGCCAGCAGCATCGGACAGACAGATACGCAGTATTTT.

The chain joins TRBV5-4 to TRBJ2-4; tentative D call: TRBD1 (5 bases). The germline V gene encodes CDR1 SGHNT and CDR2 YYREEE (reference sequence). V shed 0 bases and J shed 11 bases, with 9 bases lying between them. The CDR3 length is 12 residues. CDR3 region: CASSLGTRLQYF. In nucleotides, the CDR3 is TGTGCCAGCAGCTTGGGGACACGTCTTCAGTACTTC.

The sample holds one count of this clone. The rearrangement joins TRBV12-5 to TRBJ1-5, with TRBD1 as a possible D gene (5 bases). The CDR3 sequence is 13 residues long. V was pared by 7 bases and J by 7 bases, with 14 bases between. Germline V gene data show CDR1 as LGHNT and CDR2 as FRNRAP. In DNA, the CDR3 is TGTGCTAGTGCCAATCGAGGGGTCCAGCCCCAGCATTTT. It yields the protein CASANRGVQPQHF.